These 14 T cell receptor beta chains share one sample of origin, sequenced in a study of T cell repertoires in cytomegalovirus infection. The antigens these receptors bind are not known. A single record per CDR3 protein comes from TCRdb applying MiXCR to the reads. The repertoire holds hundreds of thousands of distinct CDR3 sequences, with about 31% as singletons. The input for sequencing was cultured CD8+ T cells from PBMCs, taken from culture after CMV antigen stimulation. These receptors all stem from a human donor in good health (CMV status not recorded). Some clones in this sample may be carry-over from other donors' samples.

The V call is TRBV6-5, the J call TRBJ1-4; the D gene is possibly TRBD1 (6 bases). Germline loops: CDR1 MNHEY, CDR2 SVGAGI. V dropped 6 bases and J dropped 5 bases, with 19 bases sitting between them. This CDR3 contains 16 residues. The CDR3 DNA follows: TGTGCCAGCAGACTAAACTCAGGGGTTGAGAATGAAAAACTGTTTTTT. The encoded protein is CASRLNSGVENEKLFF.

Only a few counts were recorded for this clonotype. This chain uses TRBV10-3 with TRBJ1-1, with 7 positions matching TRBD1. The CDR3 is 13 residues long. J was trimmed by 1 base and V by 7 bases; bases with no gene match: 3. Per the germline V gene, CDR1 is ENHRY and CDR2 is SYGVKD. The CDR3 DNA reads TGTGCCATCAAGGGACAGAGGAACACTGAAGCTTTCTTT. This codes for CAIKGQRNTEAFF.

The chain couples TRBV5-1 to TRBJ2-1; D unresolved. CDR1 is SGHRS, CDR2 YFSETQ, per germline. This CDR3 has 13 residues. Trimming took off 5 bases at V and 5 bases at J, with 11 bases between the two ends. In DNA, the CDR3 is TGCGCCAGCAGTAGGGCAACAGACAATGAGCAGTTCTTC. Translating gives CASSRATDNEQFF.

The chain employs TRBV7-8 and TRBJ2-7, with a weak D call TRBD1 (5 bases). V was cut by 1 base and J by 4 bases, with 8 bases left in between. This CDR3 has 13 amino acids. The germline V gene has CDR1 SGHVS and CDR2 FQNEAQ. CDR3 in amino acids: CASSLDRHYEQYV. CDR3 in DNA: TGTGCCAGCAGCTTAGACAGGCATTACGAGCAGTACGTC.

This clonotype was recorded a few times. The rearrangement links TRBV19 to TRBJ2-1, with D maybe TRBD1 (6 bases). V lost 7 bases, J lost 0 bases, and 16 bases lay in between. This CDR3 contains 16 residues. From germline, CDR1 is LNHDA and CDR2 SQIVND (reference sequence). The CDR3 DNA sequence: TGTGCCAGTACCACGACAGGCCGCAGCTCCTACAATGAGCAGTTCTTC. Translating it yields CASTTTGRSSYNEQFF.

About this clonotype: Being one base from a much bigger clone, this may be a read error. This chain uses TRBV7-1 with TRBJ1-1; 7 bases are shared with TRBD1. TRBV7-1 is labeled an ORF, and its function is uncertain. CDR3 size: 17 residues. The CDR3 coding sequence is TGTGTCAGCAGCAAGAGGGGGCAGGAACCATGGGACACTGAAGCTTTCTTT. Its translation: CVSSKRGQEPWDTEAFF.

This clonotype appeared a few times. This chain connects TRBV7-2 to TRBJ2-7; 13 bases match TRBD2. Germline-derived CDR1 and CDR2 are SGHTA and FQGNSA. Trimming at V came to 5 bases and at J to 6 bases, leaving 10 bases not matched to a gene. The CDR3 loop spans 16 amino acids. The CDR3 loop is CASSTLAGGPWVEQYF. CDR3 bases: TGTGCCAGCAGCACACTAGCGGGGGGGCCTTGGGTCGAGCAGTACTTC.

This clonotype has only one observation. V is TRBV7-6 and J is TRBJ2-5; D might be TRBD2 (5 bases). The CDR3 sequence is 12 residues long. Per germline, CDR1 SGHVS and CDR2 FNYEAQ. Trimming took off 7 bases at V and 9 bases at J, with 15 bases between the two ends. The CDR3 DNA reads TGTGCCAGCACGGAGCTCCGGGAAGCCCAGTACTTC. Protein product: CASTELREAQYF. The full variable domain, with the rest looked up from reference TRBV7-6 and TRBJ2-5, is GAGVSQSPRYKVTKRGQDVALRCDPISGHVSLYWYRQALGQGPEFLTYFNYEAQQDKSGLPNDRFSAERPEGSISTLTIQRTEQRDSAMYRCASTELREAQYFGPGTRLLVL.

This clonotype has just a few counts. The V and J genes are TRBV7-9 and TRBJ2-5; 8 nucleotides match TRBD2. This CDR3 comprises 16 residues. CDR1 and CDR2 (germline): SEHNR, FQNEAQ (reference sequence). With V trimmed by 1 base and J by 0 bases, 4 bases remained unmatched. The CDR3 protein is CASSLGSGGHQETQYF. The CDR3 bases are TGTGCCAGCAGCTTAGGGAGCGGGGGACACCAAGAGACCCAGTACTTC.

This rearrangement joins TRBV7-9 to TRBJ2-5; 9 bases agree with TRBD1. Germline V gives CDR1 SEHNR, CDR2 FQNEAQ (reference sequence). The CDR3 length is 14 residues. Germline trimming cut 5 bases from V and 4 bases from J; bases unmatched to any gene: 5. CDR3 nucleotide sequence: TGTGCCAGCAGCCCCCCGACAGGGGGAGAGACCCAGTACTTC. Its translation is CASSPPTGGETQYF.

The chain couples TRBV6-1 to TRBJ1-2; D is unresolved. CDR1 and CDR2 from the germline V gene are MNHNS and SASEGT. The germline V and J ends were trimmed by 1 base and 1 base, with 16 bases remaining between them. The CDR3 is 17 residues long. The CDR3 loop reads CASSEGIGIQLNYGYTF. The CDR3 nucleotides are TGTGCCAGCAGTGAAGGGATAGGGATCCAACTTAACTATGGCTACACCTTC.

CDR3 protein: CASSLGQGYTYEQYV. Written as DNA, the CDR3 is TGTGCCAGCAGTTTGGGCCAGGGCTACACCTACGAGCAGTACGTC. V is TRBV28 and J is TRBJ2-7; TRBD1 is a possible D gene (5 bases). This CDR3 contains 15 residues. CDR1 and CDR2 from the germline V gene are MDHEN and SYDVKM. Trimming stripped 3 bases from V and 2 bases from J, with 14 bases between.

The chain has TRBV2 and TRBJ1-1; tentative D call: TRBD1 (6 bases). The V end lost 3 bases, the J end lost 4 bases, and 9 bases lay between the germline ends. There are 13 residues in the CDR3. From germline, CDR1 is SNHLY and CDR2 FYNNEI. The chain's CDR3 is CASSESGATEAFF. CDR3 coding DNA: TGTGCCAGCAGTGAGTCGGGGGCCACTGAAGCTTTCTTT.

This clonotype was seen only a few times. The J gene is TRBJ1-1, the V gene TRBV6-2 or TRBV6-3, with unresolved D. Trimming took off 1 base at V and 1 base at J, with 7 bases between the two ends. CDR1 MNHEY and CDR2 SVGEGT come from the germline V gene. The length of the CDR3 is 14 residues. Here the CDR3 reads CASSYLQTNTEAFF. The CDR3 DNA reads TGTGCCAGCAGTTACTTACAGACGAACACTGAAGCTTTCTTT.